This TCR beta chain was documented in a study of blood T cells in healthy people across ages. The use of a sample-barcoded 5' primer and a J-beta primer mix characterized a second PCR of roughly 6 to 11 cycles. TCRdb analysed the 5' RACE reads with MiXCR anew, one entry per CDR3 protein. The table has around 710,000 distinct CDR3 sequences, 35% to 45% seen once; the top ten hold under 25%. The CDR3 sequence is 16 residues long. Per the germline V gene, CDR1 is MDHEN and CDR2 is SYDVKM. This sequence originates from an older woman in good health. The sequencing sample was made of blood. The V gene is TRBV28, the J gene TRBJ2-5; 12 nucleotides line up with TRBD1. The J call is uncertain, as TRBJ2-7 better fits the DNA end. The CDR3 region is CASSRNPGQGAHEQYF. The CDR3 bases are TGTGCCAGCAGTCGCAACCCGGGACAGGGGGCCCACGAGCAGTACTTC.